These 19 T cell receptor beta chains came from one sample sequenced in a study of OX40 agonist ivuxolimab in advanced cancers. The method was immunoSEQ multiplex PCR; TCRdb's version includes in-frame clones alone and lacks a portion of them. The sample records 65,000 to 85,000 clones, roughly 86% being singletons. Here the sequenced sample was CD4+ or CD8+ T cells sorted from blood, taken in a trial of the OX40 agonist ivuxolimab. All receptors come from an adult with an advanced solid tumor such as melanoma, head and neck, liver or kidney cancer.

The genes are TRBV19 and TRBJ1-5; D may be TRBD1 (6 bases). Germline lookup yields CDR1 LNHDA and CDR2 SQIVND (reference sequence). The CDR3 loop spans 17 amino acids. Trimming removed 1 base from V and 3 bases from J, with 16 bases in between. The CDR3 DNA follows: TGTGCCAGTAGTATAGTGGTTTCGGGGGCTTTCAATCAGCCCCAGCATTTT. Its translation: CASSIVVSGAFNQPQHF.

The rearrangement uses TRBV7-8 and TRBJ1-1; D ambiguous. The germline gives CDR1 SGHVS, CDR2 FQNEAQ. V lost 4 bases, J lost 6 bases, and 9 bases lay in between. CDR3 length: 12 residues. Written as DNA, the CDR3 is TGTGCCAGCAGCTCCAGTGGGGCTGAAGCTTTCTTT. Translating gives CASSSSGAEAFF. The full variable domain, rest sourced from reference TRBV7-8 and TRBJ1-1, is GAGVSQSPRYKVAKRGQDVALRCDPISGHVSLFWYQQALGQGPEFLTYFQNEAQLDKSGLPSDRFFAERPEGSVSTLKIQRTQQEDSAVYLCASSSSGAEAFFGQGTRLTVV.

The CDR3 spells CASGTGKGGYTF. The DNA of the CDR3 is TGTGCTAGTGGAACAGGGAAAGGTGGCTACACCTTC. This chain uses TRBV12-5 with TRBJ1-2; a possible D gene is TRBD1 (6 bases). V gave up 6 bases and J gave up 7 bases, with 12 bases separating them. CDR1 is LGHNT, CDR2 FRNRAP, per germline. The CDR3 spans 12 residues.

The chain joins TRBV5-6 to TRBJ2-2; D could derive from TRBD1 or TRBD2 (5 bases each). Germline loops: CDR1 SGHDT, CDR2 YYEEEE. The V end lost 2 bases, the J end lost 9 bases, and 17 bases lay between the germline ends. The CDR3 spans 15 residues. The CDR3 sequence: CASSLTVLGDRELFF. CDR3 in DNA: TGTGCCAGCAGCTTAACAGTTTTGGGGGACCGGGAGCTGTTTTTT.

The chain is built from TRBV5-5 and TRBJ2-7; 11 nucleotides agree with TRBD2. Trimming removed 4 bases from V and 2 bases from J; junction bases left unmatched: 2. CDR1 SGHKS and CDR2 YYEKEE come from the germline V gene (reference sequence). This CDR3 contains 14 residues. CDR3 coding DNA: TGTGCCAGCAGCGTGGGACTAGCGGCCTACGAGCAGTACGTC. Its protein product is CASSVGLAAYEQYV.

V usage is TRBV28 and J usage is TRBJ2-7; no definite D call. The CDR3 has 12 amino acids. Per germline, CDR1 MDHEN and CDR2 SYDVKM. Trimming pared 2 bases from V and 2 bases from J, leaving 4 bases between. CDR3 amino acids: CASSLRAYEQYF. CDR3 DNA sequence: TGTGCCAGCAGTTTAAGGGCCTACGAGCAGTACTTC. The whole variable domain, remainder taken from reference TRBV28 and TRBJ2-7, is DVKVTQSSRYLVKRTGEKVFLECVQDMDHENMFWYRQDPGLGLRLIYFSYDVKMKEKGDIPEGYSVSREKKERFSLILESASTNQTSMYLCASSLRAYEQYFGPGTRLTVT.

The rearrangement uses TRBV2 and TRBJ2-5, with D unclear. Germline V gives CDR1 SNHLY, CDR2 FYNNEI. V was trimmed by 1 base and J by 3 bases, leaving 6 bases between them. The CDR3 loop spans 13 amino acids. DNA for the CDR3: TGTGCCAGCAGTGAAGTTGTGGAAGAGACCCAGTACTTC. Translation: CASSEVVEETQYF.

The CDR3 here is CASSPGRWNTEAFF. The DNA of the CDR3 is TGTGCCAGCAGTCCAGGACGTTGGAACACTGAAGCTTTCTTT. The J gene is TRBJ1-1, the V gene TRBV27; D gene unclear. This CDR3 has 14 residues. Germline V gene lookup returns CDR1 MNHEY and CDR2 SMNVEV (reference sequence). Trimming removed 5 bases at V and 1 base at J, with 11 bases between.

The chain links TRBV5-6 to TRBJ1-1; weak D call: TRBD1 (5 bases). This CDR3 contains 16 residues. Trimming left V 4 bases short and J 2 bases short, with 18 bases between. CDR1 and CDR2 (germline): SGHDT, YYEEEE. The DNA for the CDR3 is TGTGCCAGCAGCCTGTACAGGACCGGGCCAAACACTGAAGCTTTCTTT. Its translation: CASSLYRTGPNTEAFF. Full variable domain (remainder filled in from reference TRBV5-6 and TRBJ1-1): DAGVTQSPTHLIKTRGQQVTLRCSPKSGHDTVSWYQQALGQGPQFIFQYYEEEERQRGNFPDRFSGHQFPNYSSELNVNALLLGDSALYLCASSLYRTGPNTEAFFGQGTRLTVV.

This clone was detected once. J is TRBJ2-5 and V is TRBV15, with 9 bases identical to TRBD2. The CDR3 extends over 16 amino acids. V was pared by 1 base and J by 4 bases, with 7 bases of the junction left unmatched. The germline V gene encodes CDR1 LNHNV and CDR2 YYDKDF (reference sequence). CDR3 sequence reads: CATSRGRRGGPETQYF. The DNA of the CDR3 is TGTGCCACCAGCAGAGGGAGGCGGGGGGGCCCAGAGACCCAGTACTTC.

The chain links TRBV11-2 to TRBJ1-1, with D unclear. V shed 1 base and J shed 2 bases, with 5 bases lying between them. This CDR3 comprises 13 residues. Germline CDR1 SGHAT, CDR2 FQNNGV. The CDR3 sequence is CASSLAENTEAFF. DNA of the CDR3: TGTGCCAGCAGCTTAGCAGAAAACACTGAAGCTTTCTTT.

This clone was seen a few times. The V gene is TRBV10-3, the J gene TRBJ2-1, with TRBD1 as a possible D gene (6 bases). V dropped 6 bases and J dropped 6 bases, with 12 bases sitting between them. In germline, CDR1 is ENHRY, CDR2 SYGVKD. CDR3 length: 13 amino acids. The chain's CDR3 is CAIRQGAINEQFF. In nucleotides, the CDR3 is TGTGCCATCAGACAGGGAGCCATCAATGAGCAGTTCTTC.

The chain carries TRBV19 and TRBJ2-7; the D gene is possibly TRBD1 (5 bases). The CDR3 has 14 amino acids. The V gene's germline CDR1 is LNHDA and CDR2 SQIVND (reference sequence). V lost 7 bases and J lost 0, with 13 bases in between. As DNA, the CDR3 is TGTGCCAGTATGTTGTCAGGGAACTCCTACGAGCAGTACTTC. It encodes CASMLSGNSYEQYF.

The chain joins TRBV10-3 to TRBJ2-7; TRBD1 is a possible D gene (6 bases). In germline, CDR1 is ENHRY, CDR2 SYGVKD. The CDR3 has 11 residues. The germline V and J ends were trimmed by 7 bases and 6 bases, with 10 bases remaining between them. The CDR3 spells CAITQGLEQYF. As DNA, the CDR3 is TGTGCCATCACCCAGGGGCTCGAGCAGTACTTC.

This clone has a handful of counts. V gene TRBV7-2 combines with J gene TRBJ1-4; D gene unclear. The V gene's germline CDR1 is SGHTA and CDR2 FQGNSA. The CDR3 covers 12 residues. Trimming took off 6 bases at V and 1 base at J, with 3 bases between the two ends. DNA for the CDR3: TGTGCCAGCAGAGGAACTAATGAAAAACTGTTTTTT. It specifies CASRGTNEKLFF.

This clone appeared a single time. The chain employs TRBV5-1 and TRBJ2-4, with TRBD2 matching 8 bases. The J segment lost 7 bases and the V segment lost 0 bases, leaving 9 bases of the junction unmatched. Per germline, CDR1 SGHRS and CDR2 YFSETQ. The CDR3 is made up of 16 amino acids. In DNA form, the CDR3 reads TGCGCCAGCAGCTTGGAGCCGGGGGGGCCCCGGAACATTCAGTACTTC. Encoded protein: CASSLEPGGPRNIQYF. The variable domain in full, with the rest retrieved from reference TRBV5-1 and TRBJ2-4, is KAGVTQTPRYLIKTRGQQVTLSCSPISGHRSVSWYQQTPGQGLQFLFEYFSETQRNKGNFPGRFSGRQFSNSRSEMNVSTLELGDSALYLCASSLEPGGPRNIQYFGAGTRLSVL.

This clone was observed once. As DNA, the CDR3 is TGTGCCAGCAGCCGGACTAGCGCTTCCTCCTACGAGCAGTACTTC. Its translation is CASSRTSASSYEQYF. This chain links TRBV7-9 with TRBJ2-7, with 9 nucleotides matching TRBD2. Germline V gene sequence: CDR1 SEHNR, CDR2 FQNEAQ (reference sequence). The ends lost 5 bases at V and 0 bases at J; junction bases unmatched: 5. The CDR3 runs to 15 residues.

The V and J genes are TRBV2 and TRBJ1-5; D is uncertain. CDR3 length: 13 residues. CDR1 and CDR2 from the germline V gene are SNHLY and FYNNEI. V was shortened by 6 bases and J by 0 bases, with 6 bases between the two germline ends. Written as DNA, the CDR3 is TGTGCCAGCAGGTATTATAGCAATCAGCCCCAGCATTTT. It codes for CASRYYSNQPQHF.

The chain employs TRBV4-3 and TRBJ2-1; TRBD1 matches at 8 bases. This CDR3 region has 18 residues. Per germline, CDR1 LGHNA and CDR2 YSLEER. Trimming took 1 base from V and 2 from J; bases not matched to a gene: 10. The CDR3 reads CASSQGLDRGLTYNEQFF. For the CDR3, the DNA is TGCGCCAGCAGCCAAGGATTAGACAGGGGCCTTACCTACAATGAGCAGTTCTTC.